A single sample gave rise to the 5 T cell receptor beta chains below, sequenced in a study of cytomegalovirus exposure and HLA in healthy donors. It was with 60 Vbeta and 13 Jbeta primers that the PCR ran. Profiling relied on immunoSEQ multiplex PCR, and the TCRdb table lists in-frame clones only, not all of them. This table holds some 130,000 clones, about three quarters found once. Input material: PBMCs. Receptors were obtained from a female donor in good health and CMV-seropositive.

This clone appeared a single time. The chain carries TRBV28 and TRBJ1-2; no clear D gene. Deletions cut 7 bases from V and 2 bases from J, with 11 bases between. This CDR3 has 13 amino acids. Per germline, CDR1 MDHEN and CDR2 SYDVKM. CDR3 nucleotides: TGTGCCAGCACCGTAGAGGTCAACTATGGCTACACCTTC. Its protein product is CASTVEVNYGYTF.

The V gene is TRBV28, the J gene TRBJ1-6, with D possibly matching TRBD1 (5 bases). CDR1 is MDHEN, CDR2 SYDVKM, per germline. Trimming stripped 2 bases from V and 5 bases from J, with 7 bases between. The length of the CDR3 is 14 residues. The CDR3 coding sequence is TGTGCCAGCAGTTTAGACAGCCATAATTCACCCCTCCACTTT. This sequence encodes CASSLDSHNSPLHF.

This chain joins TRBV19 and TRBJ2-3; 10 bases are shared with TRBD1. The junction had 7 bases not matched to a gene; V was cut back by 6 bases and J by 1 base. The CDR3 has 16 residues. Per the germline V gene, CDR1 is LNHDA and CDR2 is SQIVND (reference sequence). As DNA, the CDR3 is TGTGCCAGTAGCGATGGGACAGGGGACGGCACAGATACGCAGTATTTT. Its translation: CASSDGTGDGTDTQYF.

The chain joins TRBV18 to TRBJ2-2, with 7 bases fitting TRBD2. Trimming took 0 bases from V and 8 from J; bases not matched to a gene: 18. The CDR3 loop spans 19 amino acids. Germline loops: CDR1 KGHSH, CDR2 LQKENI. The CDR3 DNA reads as TGTGCCAGCTCACCACCTCTGCTTTTGCGGACTAGAATTACAGGGGAGCTGTTTTTT. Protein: CASSPPLLLRTRITGELFF.

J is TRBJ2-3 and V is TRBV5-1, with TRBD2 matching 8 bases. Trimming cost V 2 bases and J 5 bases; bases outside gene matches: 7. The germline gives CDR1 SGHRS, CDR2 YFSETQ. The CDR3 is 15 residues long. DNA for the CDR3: TGCGCCAGCAGCTTAGGAGCGGGGGCGGTAGATACGCAGTATTTT. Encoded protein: CASSLGAGAVDTQYF.